These 26 T cell receptor beta chains came from one sample sequenced in a study of a mutant IDH1 vaccine in newly diagnosed glioma. Time point reported: week 5, during vaccination. Mutant IDH1 20-mer peptide, at 300 ug, made up each vaccine dose, with topical imiquimod. The protocol was immunoSEQ multiplex PCR, while the TCRdb copy is restricted to in-frame clones and leaves out a portion. The sample has 25,000 to 30,000 clones; 80% to 90% are singletons. Antigen specificity for these receptors is unknown. The sample here was PBMCs, taken from a glioma patient whose treatment included an IDH1 peptide vaccine. The source of these receptors is a man between 18 and 29 years old with glioma.

The chain combines TRBV5-1 with TRBJ1-1; maybe TRBD1 (5 bases). The CDR3 loop spans 15 amino acids. Trimming removed 8 bases at V and 4 bases at J, with 21 bases between. The germline V gene has CDR1 SGHRS and CDR2 YFSETQ. This CDR3 is CASTTWGGLGTEAFF. The CDR3 DNA reads as TGCGCCAGTACCACCTGGGGGGGATTGGGCACTGAAGCTTTCTTT.

CDR3 sequence (DNA): TGCGCCAGCAGCTTAATGACAGGGGAGAGCACTGAAGCTTTCTTT. Translated: CASSLMTGESTEAFF. The chain carries TRBV5-1 and TRBJ1-1, with 8 bases that match TRBD1. The CDR3 sequence is 15 residues long. The V segment lost 2 bases and the J segment 4 bases; nucleotides outside the gene matches: 7. In germline, CDR1 is SGHRS, CDR2 YFSETQ.

This clone was recorded once. The rearrangement uses TRBV13 and TRBJ2-3, with TRBD2 matching 15 bases. The CDR3 length is 18 residues. Germline V gives CDR1 PRHDT, CDR2 FYEKMQ (reference sequence). V was clipped by 3 bases and J by 3 bases; unmatched bases: 7. The CDR3 protein is CASSFVGLAGGSTDTQYF. The CDR3 DNA sequence: TGTGCCAGCAGCTTTGTGGGACTAGCGGGAGGAAGTACAGATACGCAGTATTTT.

This sequence joins TRBV5-6 and TRBJ2-2; D unresolved. CDR1 and CDR2 from the germline V gene are SGHDT and YYEEEE. The CDR3 totals 16 residues. Trimming removed 4 bases from V and 4 bases from J, with 17 bases in between. Here the CDR3 DNA reads TGTGCCAGCAGCCGTGACCCGCAGTATCGCACCGGGGAGCTGTTTTTT. This codes for CASSRDPQYRTGELFF.

The J gene is TRBJ2-7, the V gene TRBV6-1, with D possibly TRBD2 on 5 matching bases. Germline V lookup: CDR1 MNHNS, CDR2 SASEGT. The V end lost 7 bases, the J end lost 0 bases, and 13 bases lay between the germline ends. The CDR3 has 14 residues. CDR3 bases: TGTGCCAGCAAAGACTACCTAAGCTCCTACGAGCAGTACTTC. It is translated as CASKDYLSSYEQYF.

This clone was picked up a small number of times. This sequence joins TRBV9 and TRBJ1-1; TRBD1 might be the D (6 bases). Germline loops: CDR1 SGDLS, CDR2 YYNGEE. V was pared by 0 bases and J by 5 bases, with 8 bases between. CDR3 length: 13 amino acids. CDR3 nucleotides: TGTGCCAGCAGCGTAGATACAGGGACTGAAGCTTTCTTT. This codes for CASSVDTGTEAFF. Together with reference TRBV9 and TRBJ1-1, the CDR3 gives the full variable domain: DSGVTQTPKHLITATGQRVTLRCSPRSGDLSVYWYQQSLDQGLQFLIQYYNGEERAKGNILERFSAQQFPDLHSELNLSSLELGDSALYFCASSVDTGTEAFFGQGTRLTVV.

The chain uses TRBV5-1 and TRBJ2-7; D gene uncertain. The germline gives CDR1 SGHRS, CDR2 YFSETQ. V was cut by 3 bases and J by 2 bases, with 9 bases left in between. The CDR3 covers 13 residues. CDR3 in amino acids: CASSSLTPYEQYF. The CDR3 DNA sequence: TGCGCCAGCAGCTCCCTTACCCCCTACGAGCAGTACTTC.

The gene calls are TRBV4-2 and TRBJ1-4, with a weak D call TRBD1 (5 bases). CDR3 length: 16 amino acids. Germline values: CDR1 LGHNA, CDR2 YNFKEQ. Trimming took off 3 bases at V and 4 bases at J, with 15 bases between the two ends. The CDR3 DNA is TGTGCCAGCAGCCATCCTCCAGACAGTCTTAATGAAAAACTGTTTTTT. It specifies CASSHPPDSLNEKLFF.

This chain uses TRBV30 with TRBJ1-5; D gene uncertain. Trimming removed 1 base from V and 5 bases from J, with 15 bases in between. The germline gives CDR1 GTSNPN, CDR2 SVGIG (reference sequence). The CDR3 has 15 amino acids. The CDR3 loop is CAWSARLVSDQPQHF. CDR3 in DNA: TGTGCCTGGAGTGCACGCCTGGTGTCAGATCAGCCCCAGCATTTT.

The rearrangement joins TRBV2 to TRBJ1-1; 7 bases match TRBD1. Per germline, CDR1 SNHLY and CDR2 FYNNEI. There are 14 residues in the CDR3. With 7 bases clipped from V and 1 base from J, the junction kept 6 bases outside the gene matches. CDR3 residues: CASIQQGQNTEAFF. CDR3 nucleotides: TGTGCCAGCATCCAACAGGGGCAGAACACTGAAGCTTTCTTT.

The CDR3 here is CASLTRESGTGELFF. CDR3 DNA: TGTGCCAGCCTGACTAGAGAATCGGGCACCGGGGAGCTGTTTTTT. This chain links TRBV6-6 with TRBJ2-2; a weak D match, TRBD2 (6 bases). The germline V gene encodes CDR1 MNHNY and CDR2 SVGAGI (reference sequence). The CDR3 contains 15 residues. Between the trimmed V and J ends, which lost 8 bases and 4 bases, there was a span of 17 bases.

The rearrangement uses TRBV10-3 and TRBJ2-5, with 7 nucleotides matching TRBD1. The CDR3 loop spans 12 amino acids. V trimming: 10 bases; J trimming: 1 base; junction bases outside the gene matches: 3. CDR1 ENHRY and CDR2 SYGVKD come from the germline V gene. The CDR3 region has the DNA TGTGCCACTTCAGGGGGCCAAGAGACCCAGTACTTC. It translates to CATSGGQETQYF.

The chain combines TRBV20-1 with TRBJ2-7; D gene ambiguous. CDR1 is DFQATT, CDR2 SNEGSKA, per germline (reference sequence). Trimming took 2 bases from V and 6 from J, leaving 8 bases between them. The CDR3 length is 11 residues. This CDR3 is CSARPGAEQYF. Written as DNA, the CDR3 is TGCAGTGCTAGACCCGGTGCCGAGCAGTACTTC.

The rearrangement links TRBV15 to TRBJ1-2, with D maybe TRBD1 (5 bases). From germline, CDR1 is LNHNV and CDR2 YYDKDF (reference sequence). V lost 1 base to trimming and J lost 0 bases, with 12 bases between them. This CDR3 comprises 16 residues. As DNA, the CDR3 is TGTGCCACCAGCAGAGGTGGGACCAAAGCTAACTATGGCTACACCTTC. Protein: CATSRGGTKANYGYTF.

This chain joins TRBV9 and TRBJ2-5, with 7 bases fitting TRBD2. Trimming at V came to 0 bases and at J to 3 bases, leaving 11 bases not matched to a gene. Germline V CDR1 and CDR2: SGDLS, YYNGEE. CDR3 length equals 17 residues. DNA of the CDR3: TGTGCCAGCAGCGTAGGTCTAATGGGGCTAGCGGAAGAGACCCAGTACTTC. As protein: CASSVGLMGLAEETQYF.

The chain recombines TRBV19 with TRBJ2-7; unclear D gene. CDR1 and CDR2 from the germline V gene are LNHDA and SQIVND (reference sequence). The CDR3 has 14 residues. The V end lost 10 bases, the J end lost 0 bases, and 16 bases lay between the germline ends. CDR3 residues: CATGETPSSYEQYF. CDR3 nucleotides: TGTGCCACCGGTGAGACACCTAGCTCCTACGAGCAGTACTTC.

This chain joins TRBV9 and TRBJ1-1, with 7 nucleotides matching TRBD1. Germline CDR1 is SGDLS and CDR2 is YYNGEE. The junction had 9 bases not matched to a gene; V was cut back by 0 bases and J by 7 bases. The CDR3 has 15 amino acids. This CDR3 reads CASSVAGGGIDEAFF. CDR3 coding DNA: TGTGCCAGCAGCGTAGCAGGAGGGGGCATTGATGAAGCTTTCTTT.

The rearrangement joins TRBV6-4 to TRBJ1-2; D call uncertain. V was cut by 6 bases and J by 0 bases, with 17 bases left in between. Germline CDR1 is MRHNA and CDR2 is SNTAGT. This CDR3 is 16 amino acids long. In DNA, the CDR3 is TGTGCCAGCAGCGACATCCCGGGGTCCCCTAACTATGGCTACACCTTC. As protein: CASSDIPGSPNYGYTF.

The chain combines TRBV25-1 with TRBJ2-7; 8 bases are a match to TRBD1. The trim removed 3 bases at V and 5 bases at J, leaving 9 bases unmatched. From germline, CDR1 is MGHDK and CDR2 SYGVNS. This CDR3 has 15 residues. Written as DNA, the CDR3 is TGTGCCAGCAGTGACCCCAGGACAGGGTCTGACGAGCAGTACTTC. Translated: CASSDPRTGSDEQYF.

This clone is a singleton in its sample. This sequence joins TRBV7-9 and TRBJ2-2; 9 nucleotides match TRBD2. Looked up from germline, CDR1 is SEHNR and CDR2 is FQNEAQ (reference sequence). The CDR3 sequence is 18 residues long. V shed 3 bases, J shed 5 bases, and the junction held 13 bases outside the gene matches. CDR3 protein: CASSFHTLRSGRTGELFF. The CDR3 DNA reads as TGTGCCAGCAGCTTCCATACACTCCGAAGCGGGAGGACCGGGGAGCTGTTTTTT.

The chain recombines TRBV9 with TRBJ2-1; 12 bases map to TRBD2. The CDR3 covers 16 residues. Germline V gene sequence: CDR1 SGDLS, CDR2 YYNGEE. With 2 bases clipped from V and 3 bases from J, the junction kept 3 bases outside the gene matches. In DNA form, the CDR3 reads TGTGCCAGCAGCGTGAGGACTAGCGGGGACTACAATGAGCAGTTCTTC. Translating gives CASSVRTSGDYNEQFF.

The V and J genes are TRBV15 and TRBJ1-3; possibly TRBD1 for D (6 bases). With 5 bases removed from V and 0 bases from J, the gap between germline ends came to 14 bases. Germline V CDR1 and CDR2: LNHNV, YYDKDF (reference sequence). The CDR3 is made up of 16 amino acids. In nucleotides, the CDR3 is TGTGCCACCAGCTCTCGAAGACAGGTCTCTGGAAACACCATATATTTT. Its translation: CATSSRRQVSGNTIYF. The full variable domain, rest sourced from reference TRBV15 and TRBJ1-3, is DAMVIQNPRYQVTQFGKPVTLSCSQTLNHNVMYWYQQKSSQAPKLLFHYYDKDFNNEADTPDNFQSRRPNTSFCFLDIRSPGLGDTAMYLCATSSRRQVSGNTIYFGEGSWLTVV.

The chain uses TRBV4-1 and TRBJ2-2; 7 bases agree with TRBD1. The V segment lost 3 bases and the J segment 5 bases; nucleotides outside the gene matches: 3. The CDR3 sequence is 14 residues long. Germline V gene data show CDR1 as MGHRA and CDR2 as YSYEKL. In nucleotides, the CDR3 is TGCGCCAGCAGCCACAACAGGGGTACCGGGGAGCTGTTTTTT. This gives the protein CASSHNRGTGELFF.

This chain uses TRBV5-1 with TRBJ1-6; the D is unclear. This CDR3 spans 15 amino acids. V lost 4 bases and J 6 bases, leaving 14 bases between the germline ends. CDR1 and CDR2 from the germline V gene are SGHRS and YFSETQ. The CDR3 nucleotides read TGCGCCAGCAGCCGGACGACGGGAGCTAATTCACCCCTCCACTTT. It is translated as CASSRTTGANSPLHF. Looking up the rest from reference TRBV5-1 and TRBJ1-6 gives the full variable domain: KAGVTQTPRYLIKTRGQQVTLSCSPISGHRSVSWYQQTPGQGLQFLFEYFSETQRNKGNFPGRFSGRQFSNSRSEMNVSTLELGDSALYLCASSRTTGANSPLHFGNGTRLTVT.

On this clone itself: Other nucleotide sequences from this sample produce the same CDR3. V is TRBV4-1 and J is TRBJ1-2; D possibly corresponds to TRBD1 (5 bases). The V and J ends lost 1 base and 2 bases respectively, with 5 bases between them. Germline V gene lookup returns CDR1 MGHRA and CDR2 YSYEKL. CDR3 length equals 13 residues. The CDR3 sequence: CASSQGGNYGYTF. The CDR3 nucleotides read TGCGCCAGCAGCCAAGGGGGGAACTATGGCTACACCTTC.

This sequence joins TRBV19 and TRBJ2-1; 10 bases agree with TRBD2. CDR1 and CDR2 from the germline V gene are LNHDA and SQIVND (reference sequence). The CDR3 spans 19 residues. J gave up 1 base and V 4 bases, and 13 bases lay outside the gene matches. The DNA for the CDR3 is TGTGCCAGTAGTAAAAAGGGGACTAGCGAACTCCTATCCTACAATGAGCAGTTCTTC. Translated, it gives CASSKKGTSELLSYNEQFF.